Listed here are 27 T cell receptor beta chains from one sample, sequenced in a study of T cells in women clearing cervical HPV infection. Method: immunoSEQ multiplex PCR; TCRdb's copy keeps in-frame clones and lacks some. The sample yields 30,000 to 50,000 clones, of which the top ten take up roughly 5%. Sequences were obtained from blood buffy coat. The source of these receptors is a woman between 18 and 70 years old with a cervical HPV16 infection that either progressed to CIN3+ or cleared (not recorded which).

Notes on this clone: The CDR3 is cut off 3 residues early in the read; its end comes from the germline J gene. The chain recombines TRBV20-1 with TRBJ2-1; 8 nucleotides agree with TRBD1. CDR1 and CDR2 from the germline V gene are DFQATT and SNEGSKA (reference sequence). The ends lost 4 bases at V and 6 bases at J; junction bases unmatched: 11. CDR3 length equals 15 residues. The CDR3 sequence: CSAKESGTGSNEQFF. The part of the CDR3 DNA that was read is TGCAGTGCTAAAGAATCCGGGACAGGAAGCAATGAG.

For this clone: The CDR3 goes on 3 residues after the read ends, and that part is filled in from the germline J gene. The chain uses TRBV4-1 and TRBJ1-4; D might be TRBD1 (6 bases). CDR1 and CDR2 (germline): MGHRA, YSYEKL. The V end was cut by 4 bases, the J end by 8 bases, with 20 bases between. The CDR3 contains 16 residues. The CDR3 loop is CASSPLGAGLGEKLFF. CDR3 DNA, as far as it was read: TGCGCCAGCAGCCCGTTGGGGGCAGGGTTAGGAGAAAAA.

A word on this clone: The read stops 3 residues short of the end of the CDR3; the missing end is completed from the germline J gene. The V call is TRBV10-3, the J call TRBJ1-1, with D maybe TRBD1 (6 bases). The germline V gene has CDR1 ENHRY and CDR2 SYGVKD. V shed 4 bases and J shed 7 bases, with 10 bases lying between them. The CDR3 length is 12 residues. The sequenced part of the CDR3 DNA is TGTGCCATCAGTGGGGAGGGGGTTGAA. This sequence encodes CAISGEGVE. The full CDR3 protein reads CAISGEGVEAFF.

To note about this clone: With the read ending 3 residues before the CDR3 end, the germline J gene is used to fill in that end. This rearrangement joins TRBV30 to TRBJ1-4, with 7 bases matching TRBD1. The CDR3 totals 15 residues. V gave up 1 base and J gave up 0 bases; unmatched junction bases: 2. Germline V CDR1 and CDR2: GTSNPN, SVGIG (reference sequence). The CDR3 reads CAWSEGASTNEKLFF. CDR3 bases read: TGTGCCTGGAGTGAGGGGGCTTCAACTAATGAAAAA.

The chain's CDR3 is CASWDRDSQGAFF. The CDR3 bases that were read are TGTGCCAGTTGGGACCGGGACTCTCAGGGA. The chain carries TRBV19 and TRBJ1-1, with a possible D match to TRBD1 (5 bases). The read comes to an end 3 residues before the CDR3 does, leaving the germline J gene to fill in the end. CDR1 and CDR2 from the germline V gene are LNHDA and SQIVND (reference sequence). The CDR3 loop spans 13 amino acids.

Notes on this clone: Read sequence stops 3 residues before the CDR3 end, and the germline J gene provides the missing end. The chain combines TRBV20-1 with TRBJ2-5; TRBD2 aligns across 10 bases. CDR1 and CDR2 (germline): DFQATT, SNEGSKA (reference sequence). CDR3 length: 15 residues. The trim removed 5 bases at V and 1 base at J, leaving 7 bases unmatched. The sequenced part of the CDR3 DNA is TGCAGTGCTTCCGAATTAGCGGGGGGCCAAGAGACC. Amino acid sequence: CSASELAGGQET. The whole CDR3 sequence reads CSASELAGGQETQYF.

As concerns this clone: The read falls 3 residues short of the CDR3 end, and the missing part is taken from the germline J gene. The V and J genes are TRBV19 and TRBJ1-6; 7 bases fit TRBD1. The CDR3 extends over 15 amino acids. The V and J ends lost 2 bases and 6 bases, in that order; junction bases with no gene match: 4. Germline CDR1 LNHDA, CDR2 SQIVND (reference sequence). CDR3 DNA (partial): TGTGCCAGTAGTATATACGAGGGGGCTAATTCACCC. It codes for CASSIYEGANSP. The full CDR3 reads CASSIYEGANSPLHF.

In the case of this clone: The read comes to an end 3 residues before the CDR3 does, leaving the germline J gene to fill in the end. The chain links TRBV19 to TRBJ1-1; 8 nucleotides agree with TRBD1. The CDR3 totals 14 residues. Germline CDR1 reads LNHDA; CDR2 reads SQIVND (reference sequence). With V trimmed by 4 bases and J by 0 bases, 1 base remained unmatched. The CDR3 bases that were read are TGTGCCAGTAGTACAGGGGGCTTGAACACTGAA. Residues: CASSTGGLNTE. The entire CDR3 is CASSTGGLNTEAFF.

On this clone: The read comes to an end 3 residues before the CDR3 does, leaving the germline J gene to fill in the end. The J gene is TRBJ1-2, the V gene TRBV12-3 or TRBV12-4; possible D gene TRBD1, 5 bases. V lost 6 bases and J lost 5, with 10 bases in between. There are 12 residues in the CDR3. The CDR3 bases that were read are TGTGCCAGCAGCGGTGAGGGGTATGGC. Amino acid sequence: CASSGEGYG. In full, the CDR3 reads CASSGEGYGYTF.

In regard to this clone: The observed sequence ends 3 residues before the CDR3 terminus, with the missing tail filled in from the germline J gene. V gene TRBV5-4 combines with J gene TRBJ1-2, with D tentatively TRBD1 (5 bases). The CDR3 has 14 amino acids. Per germline, CDR1 SGHNT and CDR2 YYREEE (reference sequence). The CDR3 DNA, read in part, is TGTGCCAGCAGCTTGCCTCAGGGAACCGGCGGC. Amino acid sequence: CASSLPQGTGG. The entire CDR3 reads CASSLPQGTGGYTF. Drawing the rest from reference TRBV5-4 and TRBJ1-2, the complete variable domain is ETGVTQSPTHLIKTRGQQVTLRCSSQSGHNTVSWYQQALGQGPQFIFQYYREEENGRGNFPPRFSGLQFPNYSSELNVNALELDDSALYLCASSLPQGTGGYTFGSGTRLTVV.

As concerns this clone: The read is 3 residues too short to cover the CDR3 end, so that end is filled in from the germline J gene. The V and J genes are TRBV11-2 and TRBJ2-6; D call uncertain. Looked up from germline, CDR1 is SGHAT and CDR2 is FQNNGV. V lost 8 bases and J 0 bases, leaving 11 bases between the germline ends. The CDR3 consists of 15 residues. The CDR3 bases that were read are TGTGCCAGCCCGATGACGGGCTCTGGGGCCAACGTC. This encodes CASPMTGSGANV. In full, the CDR3 is CASPMTGSGANVLTF.

CDR3 DNA (partial): TGTGCTAGTGGGCTTAGCGGGGGGGGCCCCGTCCGAGAGACC. Translated, it gives CASGLSGGGPVRET. The entire CDR3 is CASGLSGGGPVRETQYF. The chain joins TRBV12-5 to TRBJ2-5; 11 bases are shared with TRBD2. The read gets to within 3 residues of the CDR3 end, and the germline J gene fills in the rest. Looked up from germline, CDR1 is LGHNT and CDR2 is FRNRAP. The V gene end was trimmed by 6 bases and the J gene end by 4 bases; junction bases not matched to a gene: 13. The CDR3 sequence is 17 residues long.

To note about this clone: With the read ending 3 residues before the CDR3 end, the germline J gene is used to fill in that end. The chain couples TRBV9 to TRBJ2-5, with a weak D call TRBD1 (7 bases). Trimming cost V 4 bases and J 5 bases, with 21 bases left between them. CDR3 length: 16 residues. Germline lookup yields CDR1 SGDLS and CDR2 YYNGEE. CDR3 DNA, as far as it was read: TGTGCCAGCAGCCCCCAGGGGGGTCCCTCGGCGGAGACC. Protein: CASSPQGGPSAET. The complete CDR3 sequence is CASSPQGGPSAETQYF.

Note on this clone: The read terminates 3 residues ahead of where the CDR3 ends, so the germline J gene completes it. The chain has TRBV10-3 and TRBJ2-1; 16 positions agree with TRBD2. The germline gives CDR1 ENHRY, CDR2 SYGVKD. Trimming cost V 3 bases and J 0 bases; bases outside gene matches: 5. The CDR3 runs 19 residues. The CDR3 sequence is CAISDSGLAGGFSYNEQFF. The covered CDR3 bases are TGTGCCATCAGTGATTCGGGACTAGCGGGGGGGTTCTCCTACAATGAG.

Of note for this clone: The read terminates 3 residues ahead of where the CDR3 ends, so the germline J gene completes it. The gene calls are TRBV10-3 and TRBJ1-2; 9 bases are a match to TRBD1. Germline CDR1 ENHRY, CDR2 SYGVKD. The CDR3 extends over 14 amino acids. CDR3: CAISELQGAGGYTF. CDR3 bases read: TGTGCCATCAGTGAGTTACAGGGGGCGGGCGGC.

For this clone: The read halts 3 residues ahead of the CDR3 end, with the missing end drawn from the germline J gene. The chain employs TRBV20-1 and TRBJ2-2, with 7 bases fitting TRBD2. J was trimmed by 4 bases and V by 6 bases; bases with no gene match: 5. Germline assignment: CDR1 DFQATT and CDR2 SNEGSKA (reference sequence). This CDR3 is built from 13 residues. The CDR3 DNA, read in part, is TGCAGTGCGGCCTCGGGGGGCACCGGGGAG. It encodes CSAASGGTGE. The complete CDR3 sequence is CSAASGGTGELFF.

To note about this clone: The read ends 3 residues early relative to the CDR3; the germline J gene fills the gap. This chain joins TRBV5-1 and TRBJ2-7; D not resolved. The CDR3 totals 12 residues. The germline V gene has CDR1 SGHRS and CDR2 YFSETQ. Deletions cut 4 bases from V and 6 bases from J, with 11 bases between. CDR3 amino acids: CASSAAASEQYF. The sequenced CDR3 bases are TGCGCCAGCAGCGCGGCAGCAAGCGAG.

Notes on this clone: The sequenced fragment ends 3 residues before the CDR3 boundary, so the rest is inferred from the germline J gene. This rearrangement joins TRBV12-3 or TRBV12-4 to TRBJ2-3, with D tentatively TRBD2 (6 bases). CDR3 length: 12 residues. V lost 6 bases to trimming and J lost 4 bases, with 8 bases between them. Incomplete CDR3 DNA: TGTGCCAGCAGCGGGACTCCAGATACG. This sequence encodes CASSGTPDT. The whole CDR3 region reads CASSGTPDTQYF.

A remark on this clone: The CDR3 end is not reached by the read, which stops 3 residues before it; the germline J gene fills it in. V gene TRBV5-1 combines with J gene TRBJ2-3; TRBD1 matches at 12 bases. The CDR3 is 16 residues long. V trimming: 3 bases; J trimming: 6 bases; junction bases outside the gene matches: 8. Looked up from germline, CDR1 is SGHRS and CDR2 is YFSETQ. The CDR3 here is CASSYQGTGGSDTQYF. The sequenced CDR3 bases are TGCGCCAGCAGCTACCAAGGGACAGGGGGCTCGGATACG.

Note on this clone: Coverage ceases 3 residues before the CDR3 finishes, and the germline J gene fills in the end. The chain is built from TRBV7-9 and TRBJ2-7; the match to TRBD1 covers 9 bases. Per the germline V gene, CDR1 is SEHNR and CDR2 is FQNEAQ (reference sequence). This CDR3 has 14 residues. V shed 2 bases and J 6 bases; nucleotides not matched to a gene: 5. The CDR3 DNA, read in part, is TGTGCCAGCAGCTTATTTGGGACAGGGTTCGAG. Encoded protein: CASSLFGTGFE. In full, the CDR3 is CASSLFGTGFEQYF.

Concerning this clone itself: Read coverage stops 3 residues before the CDR3 terminus; the germline J gene supplies the remainder. V usage is TRBV19 and J usage is TRBJ2-7; 14 nucleotides agree with TRBD2. The CDR3 totals 17 residues. The junction had 6 bases not matched to a gene; V was cut back by 1 base and J by 4 bases. Germline V gene data show CDR1 as LNHDA and CDR2 as SQIVND (reference sequence). The DNA read from the CDR3 is TGTGCCAGTAGTATAGCCCTGACTAGCGGGGGGGCGTACGAG. This encodes CASSIALTSGGAYE. The whole CDR3 reads CASSIALTSGGAYEQYF. Full variable domain (outside the CDR3, taken from reference TRBV19 and TRBJ2-7): DGGITQSPKYLFRKEGQNVTLSCEQNLNHDAMYWYRQDPGQGLRLIYYSQIVNDFQKGDIAEGYSVSREKKESFPLTVTSAQKNPTAFYLCASSIALTSGGAYEQYFGPGTRLTVT.

As regards this clone: The read ends 3 residues early relative to the CDR3; the germline J gene fills the gap. This chain uses TRBV20-1 with TRBJ1-2; D perhaps matches TRBD1 (5 bases). CDR1 is DFQATT and CDR2 is SNEGSKA in the germline V gene (reference sequence). The germline V and J ends were trimmed by 3 bases and 0 bases, with 14 bases remaining between them. This CDR3 is 15 amino acids long. The CDR3 DNA, read in part, is TGCAGTGCTAGTCAAGGGGCCGTAGCTAACTATGGC. Translating it yields CSASQGAVANYG. The whole CDR3 is CSASQGAVANYGYTF.

Points on this clone: The DNA ends 3 residues before the CDR3 does, and the rest of the CDR3 is filled in from the germline J gene. The V and J genes are TRBV15 and TRBJ1-1; D not certain. This CDR3 is built from 13 residues. Between the trimmed V and J ends, which lost 5 bases and 4 bases, there was a span of 11 bases. Germline-derived CDR1 and CDR2 are LNHNV and YYDKDF (reference sequence). The CDR3 DNA, read in part, is TGTGCCACCAGCGAAGAAAGGGTCACTGAA. It encodes CATSEERVTE. The entire CDR3 sequence reads CATSEERVTEAFF.

Regarding this clone: The read terminates 3 residues before the CDR3 end, so the remaining end is supplied by the germline J gene. The chain carries TRBV15 and TRBJ1-4, with TRBD1 identical over 8 bases. Per germline, CDR1 LNHNV and CDR2 YYDKDF (reference sequence). The CDR3 runs 15 residues. The trim removed 4 bases at V and 2 bases at J, leaving 3 bases unmatched. Partial CDR3 DNA: TGTGCCACCAGCACGAACAGGGGGACTAATGAAAAA. Translation gives CATSTNRGTNEK. In full, the CDR3 reads CATSTNRGTNEKLFF.

To note about this clone: The read is 3 residues too short to cover the CDR3 end, so that end is filled in from the germline J gene. The V and J genes are TRBV19 and TRBJ2-1; the match to TRBD2 covers 7 bases. V lost 4 bases and J lost 0; bases outside the gene matches: 6. The CDR3 is 16 amino acids. CDR1 and CDR2 (germline): LNHDA, SQIVND (reference sequence). Partial CDR3 DNA: TGTGCCAGTAGTAAAACTAGCGAGAGCTCCTACAATGAG. Its translation: CASSKTSESSYNE. The full CDR3 is CASSKTSESSYNEQFF.

Concerning this clone itself: The sequenced fragment ends 3 residues before the CDR3 boundary, so the rest is inferred from the germline J gene. This rearrangement joins TRBV10-1 to TRBJ1-5; the D is unclear. This CDR3 contains 14 residues. Trimming took off 0 bases at V and 3 bases at J, with 6 bases between the two ends. Germline CDR1 reads WNHNN; CDR2 reads SYGVQD (reference sequence). The sequenced part of the CDR3 DNA is TGCGCCAGCAGTGAGTCGGGCACCAATCAGCCC. This sequence encodes CASSESGTNQP. The whole CDR3 reads CASSESGTNQPQHF.

Notes on this clone: The missing CDR3 end, 3 residues past where the read stops, is filled in from the germline J gene. The chain links TRBV24-1 to TRBJ2-2; D perhaps matches TRBD1 (5 bases). The CDR3 covers 13 residues. V was trimmed by 4 bases and J by 4 bases, leaving 6 bases between them. CDR1 is KGHDR and CDR2 is SFDVKD in the germline V gene. CDR3 protein: CATSDRATGELFF. The CDR3 DNA, read in part, is TGTGCCACCAGTGACAGGGCCACCGGGGAG.